This T cell receptor beta chain was found in a study of cytomegalovirus exposure and HLA in healthy donors. About this clone: Its antigen is not identified.

Study-wide points: There were about 160 TCR beta chains listed as cytomegalovirus-associated. According to a subsequent analysis, TCR clusters identified in the first cohort showed a tendency to co-occur across the approximately 110 validation repertoires. As confirmed in vitro, three CMV-associated chains were specific for CMV antigens. Despite most TCR sequences being rare, some public TCRs occurred in many donors.

Per the germline V gene, CDR1 is SGHNT and CDR2 is YENEEA. The CDR3 spans 13 residues. J gave up 4 bases and V 5 bases, and 3 bases lay outside the gene matches. This table comes from immunoSEQ multiplex PCR, and its TCRdb copy is limited to in-frame clones, with some not included. This table has some 100,000 clones, about nine tenths appearing once. Sample: PBMCs. The chain carries TRBV11-3 and TRBJ1-1, with 8 nucleotides matching TRBD1. The TCR sequence derives from a woman in her late teens or twenties in good health and CMV-seronegative. The CDR3 loop is CASSRTGTTEAFF. CDR3 sequence (DNA): TGTGCCAGCAGCCGGACAGGGACCACTGAAGCTTTCTTT.